Each of the 15 T cell receptor beta chains below was sequenced from the same sample in a study of OX40 agonist ivuxolimab in advanced cancers. TCRdb's copy holds only in-frame clones and misses some; the assay was immunoSEQ multiplex PCR. The table records tens of thousands of clones, approximately 90% of them present only once. Sequences were derived from CD4+ or CD8+ T cells sorted from blood, sampled in a trial of the OX40 agonist ivuxolimab. These receptors were obtained from an adult with an advanced solid tumor such as melanoma, head and neck, liver or kidney cancer.

The chain uses TRBV9 and TRBJ1-5; 7 bases are a match to TRBD1. V lost 3 bases and J lost 7; bases outside the gene matches: 10. This CDR3 has 15 amino acids. Germline V lookup: CDR1 SGDLS, CDR2 YYNGEE. The CDR3 is CASSDHTGVGQPQHF. The DNA for the CDR3 is TGTGCCAGCAGCGACCACACAGGGGTGGGCCAGCCCCAGCATTTT.

The J gene is TRBJ2-3, the V gene TRBV7-9; TRBD2 matches 8 bases. Germline V gene data show CDR1 as SEHNR and CDR2 as FQNEAQ (reference sequence). This CDR3 spans 16 amino acids. V shed 5 bases, J shed 9 bases, and the junction held 16 bases outside the gene matches. The DNA for the CDR3 is TGTGCCAGCAGCAGACAGATGGGACTAGTAAAGGGAACGCAGTATTTT. It codes for CASSRQMGLVKGTQYF.

The sample holds a few counts of this clone. The chain uses TRBV5-1 and TRBJ2-3; TRBD2 matches 9 bases. CDR3 size: 18 residues. The V and J ends lost 4 bases and 0 bases, in that order; junction bases with no gene match: 12. Germline values: CDR1 SGHRS, CDR2 YFSETQ. This chain's CDR3 is CASSLRGIAGASTDTQYF. DNA for the CDR3: TGCGCCAGCAGCCTCCGGGGGATAGCGGGAGCCAGCACAGATACGCAGTATTTT.

The V and J genes are TRBV14 and TRBJ2-7; D remains ambiguous. The germline V gene has CDR1 SGHDN and CDR2 FVKESK. The V end was cut by 0 bases, the J end by 4 bases, with 1 base between. CDR3 length: 11 residues. The CDR3 DNA reads as TGTGCCAGCAGCCAAGAATACGAGCAGTACTTC. Amino acid sequence: CASSQEYEQYF.

The J gene is TRBJ2-7, the V gene TRBV15, with 12 bases aligning to TRBD2. This CDR3 contains 17 residues. The germline gives CDR1 LNHNV, CDR2 YYDKDF (reference sequence). J gave up 4 bases and V 1 base, and 8 bases lay outside the gene matches. CDR3 DNA: TGTGCCACCAGCAGAGGGGGAGTGACTAGCGGGAGTTACGAGCAGTACTTC. Protein sequence: CATSRGGVTSGSYEQYF. The full variable domain, rest sourced from reference TRBV15 and TRBJ2-7, is DAMVIQNPRYQVTQFGKPVTLSCSQTLNHNVMYWYQQKSSQAPKLLFHYYDKDFNNEADTPDNFQSRRPNTSFCFLDIRSPGLGDTAMYLCATSRGGVTSGSYEQYFGPGTRLTVT.

The genes are TRBV9 and TRBJ1-5; D unresolved. Looked up from germline, CDR1 is SGDLS and CDR2 is YYNGEE. V shed 4 bases and J shed 0 bases, with 20 bases lying between them. CDR3 size: 18 residues. CDR3 DNA: TGTGCCAGCAGCCCCCCGTTAGCGGGTGCCTATAGCAATCAGCCCCAGCATTTT. It is translated as CASSPPLAGAYSNQPQHF.

The rearrangement links TRBV5-6 to TRBJ2-3; 9 positions match TRBD2. V lost 0 bases, J lost 1 base, and 3 bases stayed unmatched. Germline V gene sequence: CDR1 SGHDT, CDR2 YYEEEE. This CDR3 region has 16 residues. CDR3 bases: TGTGCCAGCAGCTTGGGGTCTAGCGGGGGCACAGATACGCAGTATTTT. Residues: CASSLGSSGGTDTQYF.

The chain joins TRBV28 to TRBJ1-2, with TRBD1 identical over 9 bases. Germline CDR1 reads MDHEN; CDR2 reads SYDVKM. The J segment lost 7 bases and the V segment lost 3 bases, leaving 12 bases of the junction unmatched. The CDR3 runs to 16 residues. In DNA, the CDR3 is TGTGCCAGCAGTTTGAGTACAGGGGGCGTATTGTTTGGCTACACCTTC. Its translation: CASSLSTGGVLFGYTF.

The chain employs TRBV6-4 and TRBJ2-7, with TRBD1 identical over 7 bases. The trim removed 4 bases at V and 2 bases at J, leaving 11 bases unmatched. Germline V gives CDR1 MRHNA, CDR2 SNTAGT. The CDR3 length is 16 residues. The CDR3 nucleotides read TGTGCCAGCAGTGCCCTCGTCCGGGACAGTCCCTACGAGCAGTACTTC. Its translation is CASSALVRDSPYEQYF.

This rearrangement joins TRBV7-8 to TRBJ1-1; 7 bases are shared with TRBD1. The J segment lost 1 base and the V segment lost 5 bases, leaving 4 bases of the junction unmatched. The CDR3 totals 14 residues. In germline, CDR1 is SGHVS, CDR2 FQNEAQ. CDR3 loop: CASSPGTANTEAFF. The CDR3 nucleotides are TGTGCCAGCAGCCCTGGGACAGCGAACACTGAAGCTTTCTTT.

This clone is a singleton in its sample. The CDR3 sequence is CATFGLNTGELFF. The CDR3 DNA reads as TGTGCCACCTTCGGACTAAACACCGGGGAGCTGTTTTTT. J is TRBJ2-2 and V is TRBV7-8; tentative D call: TRBD2 (6 bases). Per germline, CDR1 SGHVS and CDR2 FQNEAQ. V shed 10 bases and J shed 2 bases, with 11 bases lying between them. The CDR3 has 13 amino acids.

This clone showed up just once. The V call is TRBV7-3, the J call TRBJ2-3, with a weak D call TRBD2 (5 bases). V was clipped by 2 bases and J by 5 bases, with 14 bases between them. Germline lookup yields CDR1 SGHTA and CDR2 FQGTGA. CDR3 length: 15 amino acids. CDR3 residues: CASSLYRRLGDTQYF. CDR3 nucleotides: TGTGCCAGCAGCTTATATAGGAGGTTGGGAGATACGCAGTATTTT.

The chain combines TRBV28 with TRBJ1-1; no clear D. Trimming shortened V by 4 bases and J by 1 base, and 7 bases separated the two germline ends. Germline values: CDR1 MDHEN, CDR2 SYDVKM. CDR3 length: 13 amino acids. The CDR3 sequence: CASSSWGNTEAFF. The CDR3 region has the DNA TGTGCCAGCAGTTCCTGGGGGAACACTGAAGCTTTCTTT.

This clone was counted a single time. This sequence joins TRBV5-6 and TRBJ1-5, with D perhaps matching TRBD1 (5 bases). The germline V gene encodes CDR1 SGHDT and CDR2 YYEEEE. This CDR3 contains 15 residues. With 1 base removed from V and 3 bases from J, the gap between germline ends came to 11 bases. The CDR3 coding sequence is TGTGCCAGCAGCTTGTGGGGGTCGGCCAATCAGCCCCAGCATTTT. This gives the protein CASSLWGSANQPQHF.

The gene calls are TRBV7-2 and TRBJ2-2, with D uncertain. The CDR3 covers 14 residues. In germline, CDR1 is SGHTA, CDR2 FQGNSA. V was shortened by 2 bases and J by 2 bases, with 6 bases between the two germline ends. The DNA for the CDR3 is TGTGCCAGCAGCTTACGGGCTAACACCGGGGAGCTGTTTTTT. Translated: CASSLRANTGELFF.